The present TCR beta chain was sequenced within a study of cytomegalovirus exposure and HLA in healthy donors. Germline values: CDR1 SNHLY, CDR2 FYNNEI. Trimming cost V 8 bases and J 6 bases; bases outside gene matches: 12. The CDR3 runs to 14 residues. This clone rates as medium-sized. The PCR contained 60 Vbeta and 13 Jbeta primers. TCRdb's copy holds only in-frame clones and misses some; the assay was immunoSEQ multiplex PCR. The table records about 91,000 clones, just under 90% of them present only once. The TCR originated in a man younger than 30 in good health and CMV-seronegative. This rearrangement joins TRBV2 to TRBJ2-7; 8 bases fit TRBD1. Sequenced input: PBMCs. The CDR3 loop reads CASAVEGQGSEQYF. In nucleotides, the CDR3 is TGTGCCAGCGCTGTGGAAGGACAGGGTTCCGAGCAGTACTTC. Full variable domain (rest looked up from reference TRBV2 and TRBJ2-7): EPEVTQTPSHQVTQMGQEVILRCVPISNHLYFYWYRQILGQKVEFLVSFYNNEISEKSEIFDDQFSVERPDGSNFTLKIRSTKLEDSAMYFCASAVEGQGSEQYFGPGTRLTVT.